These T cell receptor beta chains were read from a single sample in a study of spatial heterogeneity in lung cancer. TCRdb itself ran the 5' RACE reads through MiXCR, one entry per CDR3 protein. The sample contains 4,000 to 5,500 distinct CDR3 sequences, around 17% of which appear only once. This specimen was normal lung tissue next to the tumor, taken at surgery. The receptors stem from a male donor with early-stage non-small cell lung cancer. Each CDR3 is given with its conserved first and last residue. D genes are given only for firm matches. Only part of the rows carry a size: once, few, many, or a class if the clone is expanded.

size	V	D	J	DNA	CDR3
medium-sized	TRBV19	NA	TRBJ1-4	TGTGCCAGTACCCCGGGCCTCAAACTGTTTTTT	CASTPGLKLFF
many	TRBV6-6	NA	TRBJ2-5	TGTGCCAGCAGTTACGCCACAGGGTCGCTTGAGACCCAGTACTTC	CASSYATGSLETQYF
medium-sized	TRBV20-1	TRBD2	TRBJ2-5	TGCAGTCTACTAGCGGGGGGAAATCAAGAGACCCAGTACTTC	CSLLAGGNQETQYF
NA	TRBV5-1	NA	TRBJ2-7	TGCGCCAGCAGCTTCGATGGGGGCCCCGTACAGTACTTC	CASSFDGGPVQYF
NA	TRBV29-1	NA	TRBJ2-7	TGCAGCGCCAAGGACAGCGTCTACGAGCAGTACTTC	CSAKDSVYEQYF
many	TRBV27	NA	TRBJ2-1	TGTGCCAGCAGACTTGGGGGGAGCTCCTACAATGAGCAGTTCTTC	CASRLGGSSYNEQFF
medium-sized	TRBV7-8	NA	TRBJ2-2	TGTGCCAGCAGCTTAGTGGTGGGGCAGACCGGGGAGCTGTTTTTT	CASSLVVGQTGELFF
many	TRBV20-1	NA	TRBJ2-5	TGCAGTGCTAGAGTGCTAGCTCGGGAGACCCAGTACTTC	CSARVLARETQYF
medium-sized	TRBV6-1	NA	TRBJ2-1	TGTGCCAGCGGGAACCTAGGGCGGGCCTACAATGAGCAGTTCTTC	CASGNLGRAYNEQFF
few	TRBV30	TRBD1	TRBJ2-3	TGTGCCTGGAGTCCGGGACAGAACACAGATACGCAGTATTTT	CAWSPGQNTDTQYF
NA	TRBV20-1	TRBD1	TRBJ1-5	TGCAGTGCTAGAGCCTTGACAGGGGGCGCAGGTCAGCCCCAGCATTTT	CSARALTGGAGQPQHF
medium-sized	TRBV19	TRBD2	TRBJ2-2	TGTGCCAGCCAAACTCTAGCGGACACCGGGGAGCTGTTTTTT	CASQTLADTGELFF
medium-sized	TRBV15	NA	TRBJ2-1	TGTGCCACCCACGACCGACAGAGTTTTAATGAGCAGTTCTTC	CATHDRQSFNEQFF
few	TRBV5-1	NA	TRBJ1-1	TGCGCCAGCAGCTTCGGGGGGCCGGGCACTGAAGCTTTCTTT	CASSFGGPGTEAFF
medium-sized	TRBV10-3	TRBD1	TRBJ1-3	TGTGCCATCAGTGTCCTGACAGGGGGCTCCTCTGGAAACACCATATATTTT	CAISVLTGGSSGNTIYF
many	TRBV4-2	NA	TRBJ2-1	TGTGCCAGCAGCCAAGATCGAAACAACAATGAGCAGTTCTTC	CASSQDRNNNEQFF
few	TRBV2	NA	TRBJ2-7	TGTGCCAGCACTTACAACGGCGAGCAGTACTTC	CASTYNGEQYF
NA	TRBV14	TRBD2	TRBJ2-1	TGTGCCAGCAGCCAACGGACAGGAAGGTTGGTAGCGGGAGTCTGGAATGAGCAGTTCTTC	CASSQRTGRLVAGVWNEQFF
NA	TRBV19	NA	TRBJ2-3	TGTGCCAGTAGTCGGGTACAGGGAAGCACAGATACGCAGTATTTT	CASSRVQGSTDTQYF
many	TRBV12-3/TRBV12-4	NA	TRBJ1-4	TGTGCCAGCAGGTGGGGCACAACTAATGAAAAACTGTTTTTT	CASRWGTTNEKLFF
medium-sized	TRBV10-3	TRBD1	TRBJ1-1	TGTGCCATCAGTGAAATGGACAGGGGGCTAGGGGCTTTCTTT	CAISEMDRGLGAFF
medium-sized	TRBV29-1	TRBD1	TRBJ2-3	TGCAGCGTTGGGCGGACAGGCTACACCACAGATACGCAGTATTTT	CSVGRTGYTTDTQYF
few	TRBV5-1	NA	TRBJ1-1	TGCGCCAGCAGCTTGAACGTTATGAACACTGAAGCTTTCTTT	CASSLNVMNTEAFF
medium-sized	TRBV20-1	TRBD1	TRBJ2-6	TGCAGTGCTAGAGATCCCGACAGGGGGCAAGGGGCCAACGTCCTGACTTTC	CSARDPDRGQGANVLTF
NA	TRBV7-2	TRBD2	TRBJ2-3	TGTGCCAGCAGCTTAGACAACTTAGCGGGAGCGGATACGCAGTATTTT	CASSLDNLAGADTQYF
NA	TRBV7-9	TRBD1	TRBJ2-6	TGTGCCAGCAGCTTATCCGGACAGGGATCCGGGGCCAACGTCCTGACTTTC	CASSLSGQGSGANVLTF
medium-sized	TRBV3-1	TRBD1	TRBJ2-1	TGTGCCAGCTGGGACAGGGGAACCGAAAATGAGCAGTTCTTC	CASWDRGTENEQFF
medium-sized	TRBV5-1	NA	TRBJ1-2	TGCGCCAGCAGCTTGGATGGGGATACCTATGGCTACACCTTC	CASSLDGDTYGYTF
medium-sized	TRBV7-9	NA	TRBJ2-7	TGTGCCAGCAGCCAGGGACGCCCAGAAACCTACGAGCAGTACTTC	CASSQGRPETYEQYF
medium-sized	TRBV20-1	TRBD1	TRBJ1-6	TGCAGTGCTAGAGATGGGGGACAGGACTCCTATAATTCACCCCTCCACTTT	CSARDGGQDSYNSPLHF
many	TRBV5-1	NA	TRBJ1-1	TGCGCCAGCAGCTTGGATTTCCAAAACACTGAAGCTTTCTTT	CASSLDFQNTEAFF
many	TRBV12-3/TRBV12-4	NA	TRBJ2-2	TGTGCCAGCAGTGAGACACGCCGCCCCACCGGGGAGCTGTTTTTT	CASSETRRPTGELFF
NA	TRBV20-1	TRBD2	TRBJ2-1	TGCAGTGCTAGAGGGCTAATGGGGAGGGCCGCCTACAATGAGCAGTTCTTC	CSARGLMGRAAYNEQFF
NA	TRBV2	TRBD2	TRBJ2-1	TGTGCCAGCAAAGGAGCGGGAGGTTTAGGAAATGAGCAGTTCTTC	CASKGAGGLGNEQFF
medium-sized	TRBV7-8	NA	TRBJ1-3	TGTGCCAGCAGCTTAGACCACGTCTCTGGAAACACCATATATTTT	CASSLDHVSGNTIYF
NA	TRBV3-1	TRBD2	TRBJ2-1	TGTGCCAGCAGCCAAAGCGGGAGGATATACAATGAGCAGTTCTTC	CASSQSGRIYNEQFF
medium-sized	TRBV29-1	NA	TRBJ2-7	TGCAGCGTTACAGGATTTGGGGCAGGGAGGACCTACGAGCAGTACTTC	CSVTGFGAGRTYEQYF
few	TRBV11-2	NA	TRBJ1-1	TGTGCCAGCAGCTTACATGGTGAGATTGAAGCTTTCTTT	CASSLHGEIEAFF
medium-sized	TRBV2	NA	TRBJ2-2	TGTGCCAGCAGCTGGCAGGGTGGCACCGGGGAGCTGTTTTTT	CASSWQGGTGELFF
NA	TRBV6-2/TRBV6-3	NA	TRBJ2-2	TGTGCCAGCAGTTACGGACCAGTAGGGTTCGCCGGGGAGCTGTTTTTT	CASSYGPVGFAGELFF
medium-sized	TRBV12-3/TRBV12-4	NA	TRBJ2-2	TGTGCCAGCAGTTTGGGACCAGACAGGGAGCTGTTTTTT	CASSLGPDRELFF
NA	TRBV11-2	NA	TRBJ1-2	TGTGCCAGCAGCTTAGAGGTCCCCTACCGGGATGGCTACACCTTC	CASSLEVPYRDGYTF
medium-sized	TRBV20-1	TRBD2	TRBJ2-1	TGCAGTGCTAGAGAACCCACCGGGACTAGCGGGAGTAATGAGCAGTTCTTC	CSAREPTGTSGSNEQFF
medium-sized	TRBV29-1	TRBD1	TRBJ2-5	TGCAGCGTTGGAGAAGACAGGGCAGAGACCCAGTACTTC	CSVGEDRAETQYF
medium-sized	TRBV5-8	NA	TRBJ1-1	TGTGCCAGCAGCTTCCCCAGGCGCGAAGCTTTCTTT	CASSFPRREAFF
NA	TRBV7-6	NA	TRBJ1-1	TGTGCCAGCAGCCTGCAGGGAATTGGCACTGAAGCTTTCTTT	CASSLQGIGTEAFF
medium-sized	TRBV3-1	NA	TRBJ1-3	TGTGCCAGCAGCCCGTCCGCCGAAGCTGGAAACACCATATATTTT	CASSPSAEAGNTIYF
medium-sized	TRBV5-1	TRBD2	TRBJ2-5	TGCGCCAGCAGCTCGGGACTAGCGGGGGGTTATATGGAGACCCAGTACTTC	CASSSGLAGGYMETQYF
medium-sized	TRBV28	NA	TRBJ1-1	TGTGCCAGCAGTGCCCTCAGGGAGGCTAACTTT	CASSALREANF
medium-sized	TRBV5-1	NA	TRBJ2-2	TGCGCCAGCAGCTTGGACCAGAACACCGGGGAGCTGTTTTTT	CASSLDQNTGELFF
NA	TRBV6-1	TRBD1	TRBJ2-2	TGTGCCAGCAGTGGTCAACAGGGGGGCGCCGGGGAGCTGTTTTTT	CASSGQQGGAGELFF
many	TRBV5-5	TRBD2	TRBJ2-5	TGTGCCAGCAGCTTGGCGCTAGCGGGGGAAGAGACCCAGTACTTC	CASSLALAGEETQYF
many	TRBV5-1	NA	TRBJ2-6	TGCGCCAGCAGCTCCAGTGACGGATACTCTGGGGCCAACGTCCTGACTTTC	CASSSSDGYSGANVLTF